This TCR beta chain comes out of a study of regulatory T cells in long-lasting Graves disease. Findings and limits, study-wide: Persistent disease samples used TRBV28, TRBJ1-2 and TRBJ2-5 preferentially.

The CDR3 consists of 12 residues. Trimming cost V 2 bases and J 5 bases, with 6 bases left between them. Germline V gene data show CDR1 as SNHLY and CDR2 as FYNNEI. The sample holds many counts of this clonotype. Antigen specificity is unknown. To make TCR beta libraries, researchers used iRepertoire HTBI primers and Arm-PCR of CDR3 regions. TCRdb reprocessed the multiplex PCR reads with MiXCR, giving one entry per CDR3 protein. The sample holds some 220,000 distinct CDR3 sequences, approximately 18% seen once. Time point given: newly diagnosed GD, antithyroid drugs for less than 3 months. RNA extracted from PBMCs served as the sequencing template. By American Thyroid Association guidelines, Graves' disease was diagnosed in the cohort. Those enrolled as patients came out of an endocrinology department in Xi'an, China. This sample also belongs to another study, concerning T cells in Graves' hyperthyroidism and ophthalmopathy. From that second work: When the TCR CDR3 underwent first-round RT-PCR, the HTBI primer set was used.

The chain links TRBV2 to TRBJ2-5; D remains ambiguous. This sequence originates from a woman in her 30s with Graves disease. This specimen consisted of peripheral blood mononuclear cells (PBMCs), obtained at new diagnosis, from a patient treated with antithyroid drugs. The CDR3 loop is CASSEPRETQYF. Written as DNA, the CDR3 is TGTGCCAGCAGTGAACCCCGGGAGACCCAGTACTTC.